The 29 T cell receptor beta chains given below trace back to one sample, sequenced in a study of B cell selection in AIRE deficiency. The repertoire was sequenced with immunoSEQ multiplex PCR; TCRdb's copy has only in-frame clones and lacks some. The repertoire holds 20,000 to 25,000 clones, with 94% as singletons. Regulatory T cells were sorted as CD4+CD25hiCD127low/negative. Sequences were obtained from Tregs sorted from PBMCs. Receptors were obtained from a human donor with AIRE deficiency.

This chain uses TRBV5-1 with TRBJ2-1; D not resolved. This CDR3 comprises 11 residues. Trimming took off 5 bases at V and 8 bases at J, with 8 bases between the two ends. CDR1 and CDR2 from the germline V gene are SGHRS and YFSETQ. CDR3 sequence: CASRVEYEQFF. Written as DNA, the CDR3 is TGCGCCAGCAGGGTGGAGTATGAGCAGTTCTTC.

The chain uses TRBV4-3 and TRBJ1-3, with D possibly being TRBD1 (6 bases). From germline, CDR1 is LGHNA and CDR2 YSLEER. The V end lost 4 bases, the J end lost 7 bases, and 17 bases lay between the germline ends. The CDR3 consists of 15 residues. Here the CDR3 reads CASSLTSGGGNTIYF. CDR3 nucleotides: TGCGCCAGCAGCCTGACGAGCGGGGGCGGTAACACCATATATTTT.

This chain connects TRBV28 to TRBJ1-5; D is undetermined. CDR3 size: 14 residues. V dropped 3 bases and J dropped 4 bases, with 10 bases sitting between them. Germline-derived CDR1 and CDR2 are MDHEN and SYDVKM. CDR3 residues: CASSFLRNNQPQHF. The CDR3 DNA sequence: TGTGCCAGCAGTTTCTTAAGGAATAATCAGCCCCAGCATTTT.

This rearrangement joins TRBV19 to TRBJ2-3, with TRBD2 identical over 15 bases. V lost 4 bases and J lost 5; bases outside the gene matches: 4. Germline values: CDR1 LNHDA, CDR2 SQIVND (reference sequence). The CDR3 consists of 16 residues. CDR3 loop: CASSTSGLAGGDTQYF. CDR3 nucleotide sequence: TGTGCCAGTAGTACCTCGGGACTAGCGGGAGGAGATACGCAGTATTTT.

The chain has TRBV7-2 and TRBJ1-2, with a weak D call TRBD1 (6 bases). V gave up 4 bases and J gave up 7 bases, with 19 bases separating them. Per the germline V gene, CDR1 is SGHTA and CDR2 is FQGNSA. The CDR3 loop spans 15 amino acids. CDR3 protein: CASSSRARGLGGYTF. The CDR3 bases are TGTGCCAGCAGCTCCCGTGCAAGGGGGTTGGGTGGCTACACCTTC.

V and J are TRBV7-2 and TRBJ1-1; weak D call: TRBD1 (5 bases). This CDR3 has 15 amino acids. The ends were cut back, 1 base at V and 7 bases at J, with 16 bases in the middle. Germline values: CDR1 SGHTA, CDR2 FQGNSA. CDR3 DNA sequence: TGTGCCAGCAGCTTAGTGACCTGGGACGGATATGAAGCTTTCTTT. This gives the protein CASSLVTWDGYEAFF.

CDR3 amino acids: CATTADPRGYEQYF. Written as DNA, the CDR3 is TGTGCCACCACCGCGGACCCCCGAGGCTACGAGCAGTACTTC. This chain uses TRBV10-3 with TRBJ2-7; D is undetermined. The CDR3 is made up of 14 amino acids. V lost 10 bases and J lost 3, with 19 bases in between. The germline V gene has CDR1 ENHRY and CDR2 SYGVKD.

The chain employs TRBV10-3 and TRBJ2-7, with a possible D match to TRBD2 (6 bases). Germline V lookup: CDR1 ENHRY, CDR2 SYGVKD. The CDR3 sequence is 14 residues long. V gave up 6 bases and J gave up 6 bases, with 18 bases separating them. The CDR3 nucleotides read TGTGCCATCAGGGACTACGGGCCCGGAACCGAGCAGTACTTC. It encodes CAIRDYGPGTEQYF.

V usage is TRBV2 and J usage is TRBJ1-1, with D unresolved. The CDR3 contains 14 residues. From germline, CDR1 is SNHLY and CDR2 FYNNEI. V was shortened by 8 bases and J by 0 bases, with 13 bases between the two germline ends. DNA for the CDR3: TGTGCCAGCGAGCGGAATGGGTTGAACACTGAAGCTTTCTTT. It codes for CASERNGLNTEAFF.

This sequence joins TRBV5-1 and TRBJ2-2; D is possibly TRBD2 (6 bases). Trimming pared 4 bases from V and 5 bases from J, leaving 9 bases between. CDR1 is SGHRS and CDR2 is YFSETQ in the germline V gene. This CDR3 is 13 amino acids long. CDR3: CASSAGFTGELFF. CDR3 in DNA: TGCGCCAGCAGCGCGGGATTTACCGGGGAGCTGTTTTTT.

As to this clone: Sequence at one end of the junction differs from germline and may be a read error. The chain carries TRBV7-7 and TRBJ2-2, with 7 bases matching TRBD2. Germline V gene lookup returns CDR1 SSHAT and CDR2 FNYEAQ (reference sequence). CDR3 size: 16 residues. CDR3 amino acids: CASSLSGTWAAGELFF. CDR3 coding DNA: TGTGCTAGCAGCTTAAGCGGGACCTGGGCTGCCGGGGAGCTGTTTTTT.

J is TRBJ2-3 and V is TRBV19; no clear D. The germline V gene has CDR1 LNHDA and CDR2 SQIVND (reference sequence). The CDR3 length is 11 residues. Trimming removed 4 bases from V and 6 bases from J, with 5 bases in between. CDR3 nucleotides: TGTGCCAGTAGTACCGGGGATACGCAGTATTTT. Protein product: CASSTGDTQYF. Variable domain in full (rest from reference TRBV19 and TRBJ2-3): DGGITQSPKYLFRKEGQNVTLSCEQNLNHDAMYWYRQDPGQGLRLIYYSQIVNDFQKGDIAEGYSVSREKKESFPLTVTSAQKNPTAFYLCASSTGDTQYFGPGTRLTVL.

The chain combines TRBV6-1 with TRBJ2-3; D is perhaps TRBD1 or TRBD2 (6 bases each). The CDR3 sequence is 16 residues long. With 1 base removed from V and 0 bases from J, the gap between germline ends came to 11 bases. CDR1 MNHNS and CDR2 SASEGT come from the germline V gene. CDR3 sequence: CASSEVLGGSTDTQYF. The CDR3 DNA reads as TGTGCCAGCAGTGAAGTTCTAGGGGGGAGCACAGATACGCAGTATTTT.

The gene calls are TRBV5-1 and TRBJ2-1; D gene uncertain. Trimming took 0 bases from V and 6 from J, leaving 10 bases between them. CDR1 SGHRS and CDR2 YFSETQ come from the germline V gene. The CDR3 is 14 amino acids. The CDR3 DNA follows: TGCGCCAGCAGCTTGGCAGGAGCGACCAATGAGCAGTTCTTC. Its protein is CASSLAGATNEQFF.

The chain links TRBV4-3 to TRBJ1-4, with D uncertain. The CDR3 covers 15 residues. The V end was cut by 0 bases, the J end by 3 bases, with 8 bases between. CDR1 LGHNA and CDR2 YSLEER come from the germline V gene. The CDR3 DNA follows: TGCGCCAGCAGCCAAGATCGGCAGCCTAATGAAAAACTGTTTTTT. It codes for CASSQDRQPNEKLFF.

The chain couples TRBV19 to TRBJ2-1, with 7 bases identical to TRBD1. Trimming at V came to 3 bases and at J to 6 bases, leaving 8 bases not matched to a gene. Germline loops: CDR1 LNHDA, CDR2 SQIVND (reference sequence). This CDR3 comprises 15 residues. This chain's CDR3 is CASSMHATGLNEQFF. The CDR3 bases are TGTGCCAGTAGTATGCACGCGACAGGGCTCAATGAGCAGTTCTTC. Filled out from reference TRBV19 and TRBJ2-1, the complete variable domain reads DGGITQSPKYLFRKEGQNVTLSCEQNLNHDAMYWYRQDPGQGLRLIYYSQIVNDFQKGDIAEGYSVSREKKESFPLTVTSAQKNPTAFYLCASSMHATGLNEQFFGPGTRLTVL.

The chain has TRBV6-5 and TRBJ2-7, with a possible D match to TRBD1 (5 bases). Trimming took off 5 bases at V and 6 bases at J, with 11 bases between the two ends. The germline CDR1 and CDR2 sequences are MNHEY and SVGAGI. The CDR3 is 12 residues long. The CDR3 sequence: CASSPQGGEQYF. The CDR3 nucleotides are TGTGCCAGCAGTCCCCAGGGCGGCGAGCAGTACTTC.

The V gene is TRBV6-1, the J gene TRBJ2-7, with a possible D match to TRBD2 (6 bases). V was shortened by 7 bases and J by 6 bases, with 13 bases between the two germline ends. From germline, CDR1 is MNHNS and CDR2 SASEGT. This CDR3 contains 12 residues. CDR3 loop: CASTGGTGEQYF. CDR3 nucleotides: TGTGCCAGCACCGGGGGAACAGGCGAGCAGTACTTC.

The rearrangement uses TRBV7-9 and TRBJ2-5; 10 nucleotides agree with TRBD2. The end of the DNA is better explained by TRBJ2-7, so the J call may be wrong. The CDR3 length is 17 residues. Germline V CDR1 and CDR2: SEHNR, FQNEAQ (reference sequence). CDR3 nucleotides: TGTGCCAGCAGCTTATCGTTTACTAGCGGGATGTCGTACGAGCAGTACTTC. Protein: CASSLSFTSGMSYEQYF.

The V and J genes are TRBV28 and TRBJ1-2; D gene ambiguous. This CDR3 region has 13 residues. Trimming shortened V by 2 bases and J by 4 bases, and 8 bases separated the two germline ends. Germline V gene sequence: CDR1 MDHEN, CDR2 SYDVKM. The CDR3 DNA follows: TGTGCCAGCAGTTTAAGCGATCGCTATGGCTACACCTTC. The encoded protein is CASSLSDRYGYTF.

The V gene is TRBV27, the J gene TRBJ2-5; TRBD1 agrees at 8 bases. Germline CDR1 MNHEY, CDR2 SMNVEV (reference sequence). CDR3 length equals 13 residues. The trim removed 3 bases at V and 4 bases at J, leaving 1 base unmatched. The CDR3 bases are TGTGCCAGCAGTTTCGGACAGGGAGAGACCCAGTACTTC. It specifies CASSFGQGETQYF.

This chain connects TRBV5-1 to TRBJ2-2; possibly TRBD1 or TRBD2 for D (5 bases each). Trimming took off 3 bases at V and 4 bases at J, with 19 bases between the two ends. Germline V gene sequence: CDR1 SGHRS, CDR2 YFSETQ. The CDR3 is 17 amino acids. In DNA form, the CDR3 reads TGCGCCAGCAGCTGGGCAGGGAGCCCCTGGGGCACCGGGGAGCTGTTTTTT. Translating gives CASSWAGSPWGTGELFF.

The chain links TRBV10-3 to TRBJ1-4, with no clear D. The CDR3 runs 14 residues. Germline CDR1 and CDR2: ENHRY and SYGVKD. V dropped 7 bases and J dropped 3 bases, with 12 bases sitting between them. For the CDR3, the DNA is TGTGCCATCACTCGAGGAGGTGCTAATGAAAAACTGTTTTTT. As protein: CAITRGGANEKLFF.

The chain links TRBV19 to TRBJ1-4; D remains unclear. The CDR3 spans 15 residues. Between the trimmed V and J ends, which lost 4 bases and 3 bases, there was a span of 12 bases. Germline assignment: CDR1 LNHDA and CDR2 SQIVND (reference sequence). In DNA form, the CDR3 reads TGTGCCAGTAGTACTCGACATCTGGCTAATGAAAAACTGTTTTTT. Translation gives CASSTRHLANEKLFF.

For the CDR3, the DNA is TGTGCCAGCAGCCCCGGGACAGGCCTAAACTATGGCTACACCTTC. This encodes CASSPGTGLNYGYTF. This rearrangement joins TRBV7-9 to TRBJ1-2; 8 nucleotides line up with TRBD1. This CDR3 has 15 amino acids. Germline-derived CDR1 and CDR2 are SEHNR and FQNEAQ (reference sequence). Trimming cost V 5 bases and J 2 bases; bases outside gene matches: 7.

The rearrangement links TRBV6-1 to TRBJ2-7; D is possibly TRBD1 (5 bases). This CDR3 comprises 16 residues. Trimming stripped 4 bases from V and 3 bases from J, with 19 bases between. Germline V gene data show CDR1 as MNHNS and CDR2 as SASEGT. The CDR3 coding sequence is TGTGCCAGCAGTGGCACCTACAGGTGGCCCTACTACGAGCAGTACTTC. It specifies CASSGTYRWPYYEQYF.

V and J are TRBV28 and TRBJ1-6; D gene unclear. V gave up 6 bases and J gave up 10 bases, with 19 bases separating them. The CDR3 has 15 amino acids. The germline V gene encodes CDR1 MDHEN and CDR2 SYDVKM. CDR3 bases: TGTGCCAGCAGGCCTCCTTGGAGTGGTTACTCACCCCTCCACTTT. Amino acid sequence: CASRPPWSGYSPLHF.

The genes are TRBV6-1 and TRBJ2-5; TRBD1 matches at 7 bases. The germline V gene encodes CDR1 MNHNS and CDR2 SASEGT. The CDR3 spans 13 residues. The junction had 1 base not matched to a gene; V was cut back by 4 bases and J by 2 bases. This CDR3 is CASSARGQETQYF. The CDR3 nucleotides are TGTGCCAGCAGTGCCAGGGGGCAAGAGACCCAGTACTTC.

V usage is TRBV11-3 and J usage is TRBJ2-1, with D maybe TRBD1 (6 bases). The CDR3 is 14 amino acids. Germline V gives CDR1 SGHNT, CDR2 YENEEA. Between the trimmed V and J ends, which lost 5 bases and 8 bases, there was a span of 16 bases. CDR3 nucleotides: TGTGCCAGCAGCCCCGGACAGAAAAGAGATGAGCAGTTCTTC. Encoded protein: CASSPGQKRDEQFF.